The entry that follows covers one TCR beta chain sequence. In the original analysis: Cell counts per sample came from amplifying reference gene primers. Profiling relied on immunoSEQ multiplex PCR, and the TCRdb table lists in-frame clones only, not all of them. The V and J calls and clone size come from that table; D and trimming were worked out from the DNA. The data show 400,000 to 450,000 clones, roughly 90% seen once. A Seattle source enrolled patients during active infection and followed them longitudinally. These data belong to a study of blood T cell repertoires in COVID-19. Material: peripheral blood. The TCR originated in a man younger than 35 with COVID-19, enrolled during active disease.

The DNA of the CDR3 is TGTGCCAGCAGTTCCATAGGGGGCGTCCCCTACAATGAGCAGTTCTTC. This encodes CASSSIGGVPYNEQFF. This chain joins TRBV6-2 or TRBV6-3 and TRBJ2-1, with TRBD1 matching over 7 bases. V shed 4 bases and J 2 bases; nucleotides not matched to a gene: 8. The germline gives CDR1 MNHEY, CDR2 SVGEGT. This CDR3 has 16 residues.